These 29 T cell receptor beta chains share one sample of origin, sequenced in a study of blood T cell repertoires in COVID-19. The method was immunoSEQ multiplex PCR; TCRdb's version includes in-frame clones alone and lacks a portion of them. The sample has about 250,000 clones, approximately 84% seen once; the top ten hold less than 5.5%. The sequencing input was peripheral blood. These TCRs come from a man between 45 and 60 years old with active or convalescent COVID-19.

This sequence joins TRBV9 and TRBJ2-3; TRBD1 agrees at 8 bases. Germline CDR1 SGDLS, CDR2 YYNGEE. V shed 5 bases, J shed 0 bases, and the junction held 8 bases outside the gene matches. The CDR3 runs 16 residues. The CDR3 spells CASSATQGASTDTQYF. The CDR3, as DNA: TGTGCCAGCAGTGCCACCCAGGGGGCTAGCACAGATACGCAGTATTTT. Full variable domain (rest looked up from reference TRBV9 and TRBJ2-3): DSGVTQTPKHLITATGQRVTLRCSPRSGDLSVYWYQQSLDQGLQFLIQYYNGEERAKGNILERFSAQQFPDLHSELNLSSLELGDSALYFCASSATQGASTDTQYFGPGTRLTVL.

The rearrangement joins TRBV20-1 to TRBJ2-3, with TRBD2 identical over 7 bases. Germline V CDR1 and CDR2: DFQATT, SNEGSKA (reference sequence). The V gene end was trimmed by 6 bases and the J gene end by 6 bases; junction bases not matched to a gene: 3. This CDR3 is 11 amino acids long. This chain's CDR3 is CSAPLADTQYF. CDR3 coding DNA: TGCAGTGCCCCACTAGCGGATACGCAGTATTTT.

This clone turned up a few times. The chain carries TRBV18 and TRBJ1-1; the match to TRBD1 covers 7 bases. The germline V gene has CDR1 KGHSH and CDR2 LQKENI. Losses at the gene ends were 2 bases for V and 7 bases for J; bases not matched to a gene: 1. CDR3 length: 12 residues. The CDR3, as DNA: TGTGCCAGCTCACCAAGACAGGGTGAAGCTTTCTTT. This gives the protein CASSPRQGEAFF.

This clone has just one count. In DNA, the CDR3 is TGTGCCAGCAGGAGGGGGGCAGGGGGCGTTCAGCCCCAGCATTTT. It codes for CASRRGAGGVQPQHF. The chain combines TRBV6-5 with TRBJ1-5; 8 bases are a match to TRBD1. The CDR3 sequence is 15 residues long. CDR1 is MNHEY, CDR2 SVGAGI, per germline. J lost 6 bases, V lost 6 bases, and 10 bases had no gene match.

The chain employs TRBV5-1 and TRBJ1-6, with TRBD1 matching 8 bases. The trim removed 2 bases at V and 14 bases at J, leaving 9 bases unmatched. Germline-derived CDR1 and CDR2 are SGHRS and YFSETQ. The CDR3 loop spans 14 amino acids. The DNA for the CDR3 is TGCGCCAGCAGCTTTGAGGGACAGGCCGGAGCCCTCCACTTT. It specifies CASSFEGQAGALHF. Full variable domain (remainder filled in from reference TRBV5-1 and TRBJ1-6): KAGVTQTPRYLIKTRGQQVTLSCSPISGHRSVSWYQQTPGQGLQFLFEYFSETQRNKGNFPGRFSGRQFSNSRSEMNVSTLELGDSALYLCASSFEGQAGALHFGNGTRLTVT.

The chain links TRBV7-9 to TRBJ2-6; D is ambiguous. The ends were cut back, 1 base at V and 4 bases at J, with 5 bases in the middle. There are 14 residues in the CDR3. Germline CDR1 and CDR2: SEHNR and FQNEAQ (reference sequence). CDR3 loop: CASSLGAGANVLTF. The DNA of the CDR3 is TGTGCCAGCAGCTTAGGGGCAGGGGCCAACGTCCTGACTTTC. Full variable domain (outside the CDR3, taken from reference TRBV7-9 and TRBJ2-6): DTGVSQNPRHKITKRGQNVTFRCDPISEHNRLYWYRQTLGQGPEFLTYFQNEAQLEKSRLLSDRFSAERPKGSFSTLEIQRTEQGDSAMYLCASSLGAGANVLTFGAGSRLTVL.

The CDR3 nucleotides read TGTGCCAGCAGCCCTACTAGCGCCGCTAGGTACGAGCAGTACTTC. Amino acids: CASSPTSAARYEQYF. This chain joins TRBV27 and TRBJ2-7; 7 bases line up with TRBD2. The CDR3 has 15 residues. The V gene end was trimmed by 6 bases and the J gene end by 4 bases; junction bases not matched to a gene: 12. CDR1 and CDR2 (germline): MNHEY, SMNVEV (reference sequence).

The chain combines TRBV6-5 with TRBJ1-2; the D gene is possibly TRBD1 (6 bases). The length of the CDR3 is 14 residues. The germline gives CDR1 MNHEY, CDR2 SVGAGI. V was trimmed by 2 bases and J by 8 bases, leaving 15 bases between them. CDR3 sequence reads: CASSYGRGFGGYTF. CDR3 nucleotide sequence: TGTGCCAGCAGTTACGGGAGGGGGTTCGGGGGCTACACCTTC.

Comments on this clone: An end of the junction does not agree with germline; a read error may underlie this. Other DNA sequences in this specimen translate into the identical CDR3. CDR3: CASSLAERRSPLHF. In DNA form, the CDR3 reads TGCGCCAGCAGTTTGGCGGAAAGGCGTTCACCCCTCCACTTT. The chain joins TRBV27 to TRBJ1-6; D ambiguous. This CDR3 spans 14 amino acids. CDR1 MNHEY and CDR2 SMNVEV come from the germline V gene (reference sequence).

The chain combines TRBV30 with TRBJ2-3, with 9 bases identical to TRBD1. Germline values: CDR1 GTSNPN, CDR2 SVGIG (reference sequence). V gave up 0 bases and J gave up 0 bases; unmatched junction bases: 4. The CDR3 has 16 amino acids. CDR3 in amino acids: CAWSVRTGASTDTQYF. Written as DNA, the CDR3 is TGTGCCTGGAGTGTACGGACAGGGGCTAGCACAGATACGCAGTATTTT.

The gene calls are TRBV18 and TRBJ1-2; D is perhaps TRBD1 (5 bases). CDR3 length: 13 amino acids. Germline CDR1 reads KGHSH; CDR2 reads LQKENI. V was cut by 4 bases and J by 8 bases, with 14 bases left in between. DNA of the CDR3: TGTGCCAGCTCACAGGGGATGGCAGGGGGCTACACCTTC. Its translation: CASSQGMAGGYTF.

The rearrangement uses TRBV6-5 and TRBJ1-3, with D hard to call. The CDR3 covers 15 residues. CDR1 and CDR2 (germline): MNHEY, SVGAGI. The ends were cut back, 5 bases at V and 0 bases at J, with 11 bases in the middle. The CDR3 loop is CASSNAAGSGNTIYF. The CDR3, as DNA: TGTGCCAGCAGTAATGCGGCGGGCTCTGGAAACACCATATATTTT.

In DNA form, the CDR3 reads TGTGCCAGCTCACCAACCAACGAGGGCACTGAAGCTTTCTTT. This sequence encodes CASSPTNEGTEAFF. The V call is TRBV18, the J call TRBJ1-1, with no clear D. Germline CDR1 is KGHSH and CDR2 is LQKENI. The CDR3 consists of 14 residues. The V and J ends lost 2 bases and 4 bases respectively, with 11 bases between them.

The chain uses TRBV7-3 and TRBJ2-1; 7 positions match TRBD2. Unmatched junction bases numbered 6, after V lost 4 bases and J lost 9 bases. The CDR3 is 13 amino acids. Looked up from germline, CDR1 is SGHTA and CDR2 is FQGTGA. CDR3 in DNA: TGTGCCAGCAGCTCCCGATGGGGGGGTGAGCAGTTCTTC. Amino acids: CASSSRWGGEQFF.

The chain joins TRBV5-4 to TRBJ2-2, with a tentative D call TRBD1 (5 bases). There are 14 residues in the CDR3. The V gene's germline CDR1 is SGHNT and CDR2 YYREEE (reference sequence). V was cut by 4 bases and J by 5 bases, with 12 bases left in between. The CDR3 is CASSPPQATGELFF. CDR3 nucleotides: TGTGCCAGCAGCCCGCCACAGGCTACCGGGGAGCTGTTTTTT.

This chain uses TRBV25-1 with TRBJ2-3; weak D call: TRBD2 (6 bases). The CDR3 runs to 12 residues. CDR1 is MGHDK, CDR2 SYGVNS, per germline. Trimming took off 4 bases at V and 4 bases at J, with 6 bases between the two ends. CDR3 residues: CASSGGADTQYF. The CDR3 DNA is TGTGCCAGCAGTGGGGGGGCAGATACGCAGTATTTT.

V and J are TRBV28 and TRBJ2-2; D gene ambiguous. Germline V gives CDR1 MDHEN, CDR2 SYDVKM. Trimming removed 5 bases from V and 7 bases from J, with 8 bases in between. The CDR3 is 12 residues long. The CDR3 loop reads CASSPPFGELFF. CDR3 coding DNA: TGTGCCAGCAGTCCTCCTTTCGGGGAGCTGTTTTTT.

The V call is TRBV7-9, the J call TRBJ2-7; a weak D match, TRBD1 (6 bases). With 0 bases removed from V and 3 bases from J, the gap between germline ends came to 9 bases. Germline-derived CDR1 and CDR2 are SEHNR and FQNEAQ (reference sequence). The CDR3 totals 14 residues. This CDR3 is CASSLAGQNYEQYF. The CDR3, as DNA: TGTGCCAGCAGCTTAGCCGGACAGAACTACGAGCAGTACTTC. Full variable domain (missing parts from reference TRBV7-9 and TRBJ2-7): DTGVSQNPRHKITKRGQNVTFRCDPISEHNRLYWYRQTLGQGPEFLTYFQNEAQLEKSRLLSDRFSAERPKGSFSTLEIQRTEQGDSAMYLCASSLAGQNYEQYFGPGTRLTVT.

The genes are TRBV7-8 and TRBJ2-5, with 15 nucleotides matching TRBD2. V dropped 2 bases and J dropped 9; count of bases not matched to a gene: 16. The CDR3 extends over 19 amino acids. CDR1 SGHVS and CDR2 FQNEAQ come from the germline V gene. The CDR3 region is CASSLNPGLAGGAPESQYF. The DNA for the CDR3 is TGTGCCAGCAGCTTAAACCCGGGACTAGCGGGGGGAGCCCCGGAGTCCCAGTACTTC. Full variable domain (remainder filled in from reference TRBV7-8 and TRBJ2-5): GAGVSQSPRYKVAKRGQDVALRCDPISGHVSLFWYQQALGQGPEFLTYFQNEAQLDKSGLPSDRFFAERPEGSVSTLKIQRTQQEDSAVYLCASSLNPGLAGGAPESQYFGPGTRLLVL.

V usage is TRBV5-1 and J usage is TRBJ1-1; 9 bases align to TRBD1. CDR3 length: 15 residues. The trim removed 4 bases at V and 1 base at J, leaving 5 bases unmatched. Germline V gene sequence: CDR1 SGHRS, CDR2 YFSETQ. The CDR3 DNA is TGCGCCAGCAGCCTTCGACAGGGGGAGAACACTGAAGCTTTCTTT. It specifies CASSLRQGENTEAFF.

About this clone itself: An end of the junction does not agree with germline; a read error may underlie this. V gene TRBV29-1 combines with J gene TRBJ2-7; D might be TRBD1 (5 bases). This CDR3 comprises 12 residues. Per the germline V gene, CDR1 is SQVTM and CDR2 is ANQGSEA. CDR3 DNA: TGCAGCGTTGAAGATATCAGAGCAGGGATATCTTTC. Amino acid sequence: CSVEDIRAGISF.

The CDR3 DNA is TGTGCCAGCAGCTGGGGGATTGGGGGCCCAGCCAGGAACTACGAGCAGTACTTC. This encodes CASSWGIGGPARNYEQYF. J is TRBJ2-7 and V is TRBV7-8; a possible D gene is TRBD1 (6 bases). Trimming shortened V by 4 bases and J by 3 bases, and 25 bases separated the two germline ends. The CDR3 loop spans 18 amino acids. Germline loops: CDR1 SGHVS, CDR2 FQNEAQ.

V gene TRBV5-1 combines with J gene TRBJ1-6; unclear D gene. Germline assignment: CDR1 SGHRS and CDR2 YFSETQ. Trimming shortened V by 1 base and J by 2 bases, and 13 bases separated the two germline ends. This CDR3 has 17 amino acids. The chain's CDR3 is CASSLWRAEAYNSPLHF. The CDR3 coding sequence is TGCGCCAGCAGCTTGTGGAGGGCGGAAGCCTATAATTCACCCCTCCACTTT.

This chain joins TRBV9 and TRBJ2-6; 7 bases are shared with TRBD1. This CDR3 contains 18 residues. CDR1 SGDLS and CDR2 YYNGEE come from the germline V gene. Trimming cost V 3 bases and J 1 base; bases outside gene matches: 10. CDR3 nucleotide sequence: TGTGCCAGCAGCGAACAACCGGGACAGCAGTCTGGGGCCAACGTCCTGACTTTC. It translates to CASSEQPGQQSGANVLTF.

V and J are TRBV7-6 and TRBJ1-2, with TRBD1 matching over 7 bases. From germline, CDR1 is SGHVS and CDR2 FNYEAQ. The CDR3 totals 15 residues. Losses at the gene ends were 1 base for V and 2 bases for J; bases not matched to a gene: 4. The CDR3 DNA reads TGTGCCAGCAGCTTAGGATCGGGACAGAACTATGGCTACACCTTC. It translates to CASSLGSGQNYGYTF.

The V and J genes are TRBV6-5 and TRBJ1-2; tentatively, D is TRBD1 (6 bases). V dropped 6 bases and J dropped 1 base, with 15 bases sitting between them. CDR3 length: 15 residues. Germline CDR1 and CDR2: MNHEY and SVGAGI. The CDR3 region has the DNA TGTGCCAGCAGGTTAACAGGGATTGGTAACTATGGCTACACCTTC. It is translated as CASRLTGIGNYGYTF.

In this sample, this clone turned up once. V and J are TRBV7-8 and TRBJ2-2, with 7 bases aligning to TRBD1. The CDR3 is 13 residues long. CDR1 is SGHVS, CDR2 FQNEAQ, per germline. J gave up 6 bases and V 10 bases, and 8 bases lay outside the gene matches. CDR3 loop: CATKTGMSGELFF. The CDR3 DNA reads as TGTGCCACCAAGACAGGGATGTCCGGGGAGCTGTTTTTT.

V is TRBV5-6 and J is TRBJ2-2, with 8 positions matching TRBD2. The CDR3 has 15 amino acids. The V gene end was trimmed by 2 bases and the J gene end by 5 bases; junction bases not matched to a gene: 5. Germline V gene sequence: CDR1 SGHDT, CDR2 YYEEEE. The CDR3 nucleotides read TGTGCCAGCAGCTTTAGCGGGGAGCCGACCGGGGAGCTGTTTTTT. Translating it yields CASSFSGEPTGELFF.

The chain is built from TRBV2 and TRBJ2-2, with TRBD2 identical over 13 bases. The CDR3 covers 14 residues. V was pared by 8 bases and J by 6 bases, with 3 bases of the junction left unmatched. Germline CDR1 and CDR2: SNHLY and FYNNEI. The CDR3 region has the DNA TGTGCCAGCTCCGGACTAGCGGGGGCCGGGGAGCTGTTTTTT. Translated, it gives CASSGLAGAGELFF.